The subject of this entry is one TCR beta chain. This specimen belongs to a study of cytomegalovirus exposure and HLA in healthy donors. The primer mix had 60 Vbeta and 13 Jbeta primers. The data were produced by immunoSEQ multiplex PCR, yet TCRdb's version contains in-frame clones alone and is incomplete. The sample records 110,000 to 150,000 clones, about three quarters being singletons. CDR3 length equals 16 residues. Trimming pared 3 bases from V and 0 bases from J, leaving 14 bases between. CDR1 is KGHSH and CDR2 is LQKENI in the germline V gene. Sequencing used PBMCs. This receptor was identified in a male donor in good health and CMV-seronegative. This chain links TRBV18 with TRBJ1-2, with a tentative D call TRBD1 (6 bases). CDR3 sequence (DNA): TGTGCCAGCTCACCTAAGCGGACAGCTTCTAACTATGGCTACACCTTC. Translated: CASSPKRTASNYGYTF.